What follows are 12 T cell receptor beta chains derived from one specimen sequenced in a study of T cell changes during pregnancy in multiple sclerosis. Sequencing was performed with immunoSEQ multiplex PCR; in TCRdb, only in-frame clones are kept and a portion is missing. The profile covers tens of thousands of clones, with approximately 91% appearing a single time and 0.55% to 0.6% taken by the ten largest. The starting material was CD4+ T cells from peripheral blood mononuclear cells, obtained in the first trimester of pregnancy. These receptor sequences come from a female donor with multiple sclerosis, enrolled in a pregnancy study.

Written as DNA, the CDR3 is TGCGCCAGCAGCTTATCGGGACAGAGCGGGGAGCTGTTTTTT. As protein: CASSLSGQSGELFF. The chain is built from TRBV5-1 and TRBJ2-2, with 7 bases matching TRBD1. J lost 7 bases, V lost 2 bases, and 5 bases had no gene match. The CDR3 is 14 amino acids. From germline, CDR1 is SGHRS and CDR2 YFSETQ.

This chain links TRBV27 with TRBJ2-3; TRBD1 might be the D (6 bases). The CDR3 consists of 13 residues. V was cut by 7 bases and J by 0 bases, with 8 bases left in between. The germline V gene has CDR1 MNHEY and CDR2 SMNVEV (reference sequence). This CDR3 reads CASTGQSTDTQYF. The CDR3 coding sequence is TGTGCCAGCACCGGACAGAGCACAGATACGCAGTATTTT.

The rearrangement joins TRBV19 to TRBJ2-7; D might be TRBD1 (5 bases). Trimming pared 10 bases from V and 0 bases from J, leaving 19 bases between. This CDR3 is 15 amino acids long. Germline assignment: CDR1 LNHDA and CDR2 SQIVND (reference sequence). The CDR3 coding sequence is TGTGCCACCAAGGAAGGACAACCGAGCTCCTACGAGCAGTACTTC. Encoded protein: CATKEGQPSSYEQYF.

As concerns this clone: The same CDR3 is also encoded by other DNA sequences in this sample. The chain is built from TRBV7-2 and TRBJ2-5; TRBD1 matches 7 bases. V lost 0 bases and J lost 5; bases outside the gene matches: 3. This CDR3 comprises 14 residues. The germline V gene encodes CDR1 SGHTA and CDR2 FQGNSA. The CDR3 spells CASSLAGGGETQYF. The CDR3 DNA follows: TGTGCCAGCAGCTTAGCAGGGGGCGGGGAGACCCAGTACTTC. The entire variable domain, with the rest obtained from reference TRBV7-2 and TRBJ2-5, is as follows: GAGVSQSPSNKVTEKGKDVELRCDPISGHTALYWYRQSLGQGLEFLIYFQGNSAPDKSGLPSDRFSAERTGGSVSTLTIQRTQQEDSAVYLCASSLAGGGETQYFGPGTRLLVL.

The rearrangement links TRBV7-8 to TRBJ2-7; 7 bases are a match to TRBD2. J was trimmed by 5 bases and V by 3 bases; bases with no gene match: 13. This CDR3 spans 16 amino acids. The germline V gene has CDR1 SGHVS and CDR2 FQNEAQ. The CDR3 DNA is TGTGCCAGCAGCTTGGGCCCTAGGAAGCGGGACCACGAGCAGTACTTC. Protein: CASSLGPRKRDHEQYF. Supplemented by reference TRBV7-8 and TRBJ2-7, the full variable domain reads GAGVSQSPRYKVAKRGQDVALRCDPISGHVSLFWYQQALGQGPEFLTYFQNEAQLDKSGLPSDRFFAERPEGSVSTLKIQRTQQEDSAVYLCASSLGPRKRDHEQYFGPGTRLTVT.

This chain joins TRBV7-8 and TRBJ1-1; 7 bases align to TRBD1. J lost 4 bases, V lost 4 bases, and 6 bases had no gene match. Germline V gene lookup returns CDR1 SGHVS and CDR2 FQNEAQ. This CDR3 spans 14 amino acids. The CDR3 loop reads CASSYRQGITEAFF. The CDR3 DNA sequence: TGTGCCAGCAGCTACAGACAGGGTATCACTGAAGCTTTCTTT.

This clone was counted once. The chain carries TRBV6-1 and TRBJ1-1; TRBD1 matches 7 bases. This CDR3 comprises 15 residues. Germline loops: CDR1 MNHNS, CDR2 SASEGT. Trimming cost V 7 bases and J 4 bases; bases outside gene matches: 12. Written as DNA, the CDR3 is TGTGCCAGCACCTCCCAGGGGACAGTGGGCACTGAAGCTTTCTTT. Translated: CASTSQGTVGTEAFF.

The V and J genes are TRBV6-5 and TRBJ2-7; D is perhaps TRBD2 (5 bases). Germline values: CDR1 MNHEY, CDR2 SVGAGI. This CDR3 region has 14 residues. The V end lost 7 bases, the J end lost 1 base, and 14 bases lay between the germline ends. Here the CDR3 DNA reads TGTGCCAGCAATGACATGAGGGAATCCTACGAGCAGTACTTC. Its protein is CASNDMRESYEQYF.

V and J are TRBV10-2 and TRBJ2-7, with TRBD1 identical over 7 bases. This CDR3 spans 14 amino acids. Unmatched junction bases numbered 6, after V lost 7 bases and J lost 0 bases. CDR1 and CDR2 (germline): WSHSY, SAAADI. The CDR3 loop is CASISGQSSYEQYF. In DNA form, the CDR3 reads TGCGCCAGCATCTCGGGACAGAGCTCCTACGAGCAGTACTTC.

V gene TRBV18 combines with J gene TRBJ2-7, with 10 bases matching TRBD2. The J segment lost 3 bases and the V segment lost 3 bases, leaving 11 bases of the junction unmatched. The CDR3 is 17 amino acids. Germline assignment: CDR1 KGHSH and CDR2 LQKENI. The CDR3 DNA reads as TGTGCCAGCTCACCCCGGACTAGCGGTCCCGAGGTCTACGAGCAGTACTTC. This encodes CASSPRTSGPEVYEQYF.

This rearrangement joins TRBV27 to TRBJ2-1; 10 bases map to TRBD2. CDR1 and CDR2 (germline): MNHEY, SMNVEV (reference sequence). J lost 2 bases, V lost 8 bases, and 12 bases had no gene match. The CDR3 totals 17 residues. The CDR3 spells CASGNELAGRPYNEQFF. For the CDR3, the DNA is TGTGCCAGCGGAAACGAACTAGCGGGAAGACCCTACAATGAGCAGTTCTTC.

Only one count was recorded for this clone. This chain joins TRBV28 and TRBJ1-5; possibly TRBD1 for D (5 bases). CDR1 is MDHEN, CDR2 SYDVKM, per germline. This CDR3 is built from 15 residues. Trimming removed 1 base from V and 1 base from J, with 8 bases in between. CDR3 sequence reads: CASSLFGGSNQPQHF. The DNA for the CDR3 is TGTGCCAGCAGTTTATTCGGGGGGAGCAATCAGCCCCAGCATTTT.